The text below deals with one T cell receptor beta chain. What antigen it recognizes has not been identified. Base quality data are lacking; no much larger clone is found one base away. One collaborating source in Seattle enrolled patients during active infection and followed them longitudinally through the course of disease. Each collaborating institution followed its own protocols to collect whole blood in K2EDTA tubes. For TCRbeta analysis, collaborator samples were shipped as frozen whole blood, as isolated PBMCs, or as DNA extracted from either sample type. The sample belongs to a study of blood T cell repertoires in COVID-19 (TCRdb year 2020). Looking at the study overall: The collaborator samples originated in the United States, Italy and Spain and spanned the acute and convalescent phases of COVID-19. Where available, HLA class I and class II types were obtained from metadata supplied by the sample provider rather than from assay-based typing. Subjects who had been exposed to COVID-19, were actively infected with it, or had recovered from it provided the deeply sampled blood TCRbeta repertoires that made up the dataset. Samples came from the ongoing ImmuneRACE study (first 160 participants) plus 1,254 subjects from 6 global collaborators. The material from the prospective study consisted of cDNA or gDNA derived from T cells, B-cell-depleted T cells, or PBMCs. The repertoires were made available in a free public database intended to serve as a resource for research on the immune response to SARS-CoV-2. The sample metadata nearly always contained a de-identified subject ID, COVID-19 status, age in years and sex. Broader findings and caveats from the paper: The quantity of clinical and demographic metadata differed by source and by participant and was supplied without curation.

TCRbeta CDR3 regions were amplified from genomic DNA using the immunoSEQ Assay, a bias-controlled multiplex PCR. The paper's data handling went like this. Nucleated cell counts per sample were estimated from amplification of reference gene primers within the assay. To quantify the absolute abundance of each unique TCRbeta CDR3 rearrangement, sequence reads were collapsed and filtered. For each sample, productive Simpson clonality was calculated as the square root of Simpson's diversity index over productive rearrangements. In TCRdb, the immuneACCESS table is reduced to in-frame sequences with V and J assigned. These tables do not hold every clone; where another copy was compared, an unresolved V gene accounts for under half, and the others remain unexplained. Clone size and the V and J calls come from that table; the DNA yielded D and trimming. This sample comprises about 340,000 clones, roughly 86% of them detected only once. About 7% of the sample is held by the ten biggest clonotypes.

V is shortened by 5 bases, J by 0 bases, and the region joining them spans 12 bases. According to the germline V gene, CDR1 reads SGHRS and CDR2 reads YFSETQ. CDR3 length: 14 amino acids, cysteine to phenylalanine. CDR3 DNA is the only sequence kept; it has 42 bases, read in frame from the first base. Material for sequencing was peripheral blood. This TCR was sampled from a woman aged 65 to 85 with COVID-19, enrolled during active disease. Recombination linked TRBV5-1 to TRBJ2-7; the D region possibly corresponds to TRBD2 (6 bases align). The nucleotide sequence is given as TGCGCCAGCAGTATAGGAGGGACCTCCTACGAGCAGTACTTC. Its protein is CASSIGGTSYEQYF.